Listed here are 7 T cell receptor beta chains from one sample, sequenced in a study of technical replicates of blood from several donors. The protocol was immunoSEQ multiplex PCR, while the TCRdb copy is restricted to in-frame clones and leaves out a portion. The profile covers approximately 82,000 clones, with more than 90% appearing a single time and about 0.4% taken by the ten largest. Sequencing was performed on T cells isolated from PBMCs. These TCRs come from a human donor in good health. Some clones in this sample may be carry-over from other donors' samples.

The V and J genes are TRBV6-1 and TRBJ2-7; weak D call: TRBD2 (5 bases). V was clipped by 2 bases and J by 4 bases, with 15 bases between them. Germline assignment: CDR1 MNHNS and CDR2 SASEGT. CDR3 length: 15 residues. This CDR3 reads CASSELLVGKYEQYF. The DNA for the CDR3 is TGTGCCAGCAGTGAATTACTAGTGGGGAAATACGAGCAGTACTTC.

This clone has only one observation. The CDR3 DNA is TGTGCCAGCAGCCGTCGGGTAGCGGGAGACGGCACAGATACGCAGTATTTT. As protein: CASSRRVAGDGTDTQYF. The chain couples TRBV9 to TRBJ2-3; 9 nucleotides align to TRBD2. The CDR3 contains 17 residues. Germline loops: CDR1 SGDLS, CDR2 YYNGEE. The junction had 10 bases not matched to a gene; V was cut back by 4 bases and J by 1 base. The full variable domain, in which reference TRBV9 and TRBJ2-3 provide the parts outside the CDR3, is DSGVTQTPKHLITATGQRVTLRCSPRSGDLSVYWYQQSLDQGLQFLIQYYNGEERAKGNILERFSAQQFPDLHSELNLSSLELGDSALYFCASSRRVAGDGTDTQYFGPGTRLTVL.

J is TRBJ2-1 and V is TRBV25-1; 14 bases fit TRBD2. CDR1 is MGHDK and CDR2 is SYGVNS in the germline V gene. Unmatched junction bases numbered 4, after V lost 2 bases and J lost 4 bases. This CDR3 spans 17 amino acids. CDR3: CASSEPGLAGVYNEQFF. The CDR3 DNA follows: TGTGCCAGCAGTGAACCGGGACTAGCGGGAGTATACAATGAGCAGTTCTTC.

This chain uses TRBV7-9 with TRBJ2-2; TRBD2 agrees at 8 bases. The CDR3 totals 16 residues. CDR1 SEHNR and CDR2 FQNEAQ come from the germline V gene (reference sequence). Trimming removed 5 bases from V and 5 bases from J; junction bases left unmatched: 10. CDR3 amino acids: CASSPNRAGGTGELFF. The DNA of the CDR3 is TGTGCCAGCAGCCCGAATAGGGCGGGAGGAACCGGGGAGCTGTTTTTT.

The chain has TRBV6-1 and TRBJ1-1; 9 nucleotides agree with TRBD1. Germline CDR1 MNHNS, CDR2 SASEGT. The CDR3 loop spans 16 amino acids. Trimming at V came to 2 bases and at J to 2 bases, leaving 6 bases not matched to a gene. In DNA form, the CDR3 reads TGTGCCAGCAGTGAATGGCTGGGACAGGGTAACACTGAAGCTTTCTTT. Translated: CASSEWLGQGNTEAFF.

The CDR3 protein is CASSRSPGQGNYEQYF. CDR3 in DNA: TGTGCCAGCAGTCGATCACCGGGACAGGGGAACTACGAGCAGTACTTC. The chain joins TRBV6-6 to TRBJ2-7; 10 bases map to TRBD1. The CDR3 runs 16 residues. V lost 5 bases and J lost 3; bases outside the gene matches: 10. From germline, CDR1 is MNHNY and CDR2 SVGAGI (reference sequence).

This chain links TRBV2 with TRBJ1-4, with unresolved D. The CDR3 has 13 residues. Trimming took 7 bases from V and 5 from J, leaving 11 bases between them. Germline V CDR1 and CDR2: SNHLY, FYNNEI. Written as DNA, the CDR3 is TGTGCCAGCATCCAGGTATACAATGAAAAACTGTTTTTT. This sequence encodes CASIQVYNEKLFF.